The T cell receptor (beta chain) described here comes from a study of OX40 agonist ivuxolimab in advanced cancers. Assay: immunoSEQ multiplex PCR; the TCRdb copy retains only in-frame clones and omits some. The table includes 65,000 to 85,000 clones, under 90% detected once. Trimming removed 9 bases from V and 3 bases from J; junction bases left unmatched: 15. CDR1 is MNHEY, CDR2 SMNVEV, per germline (reference sequence). The CDR3 length is 16 residues. The TCR comes from an adult with an advanced solid tumor such as melanoma, head and neck, liver or kidney cancer. The sequenced sample was CD4+ or CD8+ T cells sorted from blood, obtained in a trial of the OX40 agonist ivuxolimab. The V gene is TRBV27, the J gene TRBJ2-3, with 7 nucleotides matching TRBD2. The CDR3 region has the DNA TGTGCCAGTAGAGATCCCCCGGCAGCGGGGACAGATACGCAGTATTTT. Its translation: CASRDPPAAGTDTQYF.